This T cell receptor beta chain emerged from a study of T-cell memory formation after mild COVID-19. On the study more broadly: TCR clustering was largely donor specific.

The junction had 0 bases not matched to a gene; V was cut back by 3 bases and J by 2 bases. This CDR3 has 16 amino acids. Germline lookup yields CDR1 MDHEN and CDR2 SYDVKM. General study points: Clones that shrank (day 15 to 85) were balanced CD4/CD8, whereas later expanders leaned CD4+. The study found contracting CD4+ clones mainly in CM and EM and contracting CD8+ clones in EMRA. Pre-infection memory already had some responding clones, implying cross-reactive memory joined.

This clonotype was found a few times. Its antigen is currently unknown. TCRdb independently ran MiXCR on the 5' RACE reads; one entry per CDR3 protein. The sample has around 340,000 distinct CDR3 sequences, around 13% seen once. This TCR came from a man younger than 35 who had mild COVID-19 (a few samples of this study predate the infection). Cell type and time point are not known. The specimen was PBMCs or a T cell subset sorted from them (not recorded which). The gene calls are TRBV28 and TRBJ2-1; TRBD2 matches at 14 bases. CDR3 sequence reads: CASSLTSGGAYNEQFF. CDR3 nucleotide sequence: TGTGCCAGCAGTTTGACTAGCGGGGGGGCCTACAATGAGCAGTTCTTC. Filled out from reference TRBV28 and TRBJ2-1, the complete variable domain reads DVKVTQSSRYLVKRTGEKVFLECVQDMDHENMFWYRQDPGLGLRLIYFSYDVKMKEKGDIPEGYSVSREKKERFSLILESASTNQTSMYLCASSLTSGGAYNEQFFGPGTRLTVL.